There are many counts of the clone carrying this T cell receptor (beta chain). The antigen is undetermined. The data derive from a study of T cells in Graves' hyperthyroidism and ophthalmopathy. Study context: Pretreatment peripheral blood was obtained at initial diagnosis.

Amplification targeted TCR beta CDR3 regions from RNA transcripts. With the HTBI primer set, the TCR CDR3 went through a first round of RT-PCR. TCRdb processed the multiplex PCR reads anew with MiXCR; each CDR3 protein has one entry. The table records about 410,000 distinct CDR3 sequences, roughly 15% of them present only once. V lost 2 bases, J lost 4 bases, and 11 bases lay in between. Germline V CDR1 and CDR2: MNHEY, SMNVEV (reference sequence). The CDR3 runs 14 residues. A Clinical Activity Score of at least 3, a NOSPECS grade of at least 4 and a duration under 3 months were recorded in the ophthalmopathy patients. Findings and caveats of the study: Ophthalmopathy got predicted by the model a median 6.5 months before its onset. Blood also carried most thyroid clonotypes expanded above 0.001.

The J gene is TRBJ2-5, the V gene TRBV27; TRBD2 might be the D (5 bases). The source of this sequence is a young man with Graves' ophthalmopathy. The sequenced sample was blood. CDR3 sequence: CASSLNRGSETQYF. As DNA, the CDR3 is TGTGCCAGCAGTTTAAATCGGGGATCAGAGACCCAGTACTTC.